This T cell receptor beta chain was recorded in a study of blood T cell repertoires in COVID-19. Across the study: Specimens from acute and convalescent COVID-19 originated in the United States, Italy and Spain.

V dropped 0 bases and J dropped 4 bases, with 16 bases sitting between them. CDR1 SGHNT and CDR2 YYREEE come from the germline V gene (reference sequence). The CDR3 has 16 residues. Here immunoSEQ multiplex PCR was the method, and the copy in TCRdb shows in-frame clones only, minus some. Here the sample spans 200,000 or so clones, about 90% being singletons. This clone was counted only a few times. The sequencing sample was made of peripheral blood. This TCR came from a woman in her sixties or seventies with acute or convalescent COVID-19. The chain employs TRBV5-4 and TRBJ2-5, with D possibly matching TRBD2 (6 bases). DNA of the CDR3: TGTGCCAGCAGCTTGGGCGGGGTTAAGAGGGGAGAGACCCAGTACTTC. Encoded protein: CASSLGGVKRGETQYF.